Sequencing of this T cell receptor beta chain was carried out in a study of T cell responses to AZD1222 COVID-19 vaccine (dated by TCRdb to about 2021). At the level of the whole study: Because spike-specific TCR depth and breadth did not differ between the two schedules, AZD1222 recipients who got a second dose at roughly 4 weeks were pooled with those who got a second dose at roughly 12 weeks. A total of 233 trial participants underwent TCR sequencing, of whom 207 had received two doses of AZD1222 and about 25 had received two doses of the MenACWY control vaccine. Trial participants were enrolled into age subgroups of 18-55, 56-69 and 70-plus years, which contained 148, 28 and 57 TCR-sequenced participants, respectively.

The CDR3 regions of human TCRbeta chains were subjected to immunosequencing. In the original analysis: TCRs in the repertoires were compared against a reference library of SARS-CoV-2-specific TCRs that had been generated with the MIRA antigen-specificity platform. Breadth was defined as the fraction of unique TCRs that were SARS-CoV-2-associated, and depth was defined as the fraction of total T cells that were SARS-CoV-2-associated. Using the MIRA data, each spike-specific TCR was assigned both to the spike region to which the TCR was reactive and to a CD4 or CD8 class. Log10-transformed breadth and depth values were compared by one-way ANOVA with Sidak's multiple comparisons tests. TCRdb re-hosts the immuneACCESS table, in-frame sequences only. Its copies lack some clones; in the studies checked, an unresolved V gene accounts for under half of them, and the cause for the rest is not known. V and J calls and clone size follow that table, whereas D and trimming were derived from the DNA. The sample yields roughly 140,000 clones; 70% to 90% were counted once. The ten largest clones represent approximately 3.4% of the sample.

This clone was detected once. This receptor's antigen is unknown. No quality values exist for individual bases; no much larger clone is one base distant. From cysteine to phenylalanine, the CDR3 is 12 amino acids long. Solely the CDR3 DNA is kept, with 36 bases framed from the first base. Trimming takes 4 bases from V and 5 bases from J, and the germline ends sit 6 bases apart. As encoded in the germline V gene, CDR1 is KGHDR while CDR2 is SFDVKD. Points the paper makes about the study in general: Spike-specific TCR breadth and depth rose significantly after two AZD1222 doses compared with day 0 and with MenACWY recipients. Because no day 14 peak-response samples were available, the repertoires could be characterized only after the peak T cell response. In the small 56-69-year group, the increase in depth fell short of significance, most likely because of low power. Reportedly, close to half of the unique spike-specific TCRs recognized epitopes lying outside the regions that are mutated in the B.1.351 and B.1.1.7 variants. Vaccine-associated CD4 TCRs spanned the whole spike protein, with dominant responses in regions 160-218 and 743-854. Only 5 to 7 AZD1222 recipients were SARS-CoV-2 seropositive at baseline, limiting conclusions about previously exposed vaccinees. Most participants were white British and females outnumbered males, and the authors suggested that clonal diversity may have been underestimated.

Interpreted using the paper, the time point label stands for: baseline before first vaccination. Vaccinee samples were obtained from the UK trials COV001 and COV002, which included a single-blind randomized controlled phase 2/3 trial of AZD1222 (ChAdOx1 nCoV-19) in healthy adults. For TCRbeta chain sequencing, PBMC samples were collected from trial participants at day 0 and at day 28 after the second dose. The chain is made from TRBV24-1 and TRBJ2-3, with the D gene too uncertain to name. The TCR was taken from an adult in good health. This specimen was peripheral blood, taken on day 0 of AZD1222 vaccination. The nucleotide sequence is TGTGCCACCAGTGACCAAAAAGATACGCAGTATTTT. Its product reads: CATSDQKDTQYF.